The rows below give T cell receptor beta chains drawn from one sample of a study of blood T cell repertoires in COVID-19. Some clones are missing from TCRdb's copy, which holds only in-frame ones; the method was immunoSEQ multiplex PCR. The sample yields fewer than 150,000 clones, approximately 89% seen once. Material for sequencing was peripheral blood. These TCRs come from a woman aged 55-70 years with acute or convalescent COVID-19. Both conserved end residues are trimmed from each CDR3. Only some rows state a clone size, as once, few, many or a class for expanded clones.

clone_size v_call cdr3_aa
. TRBV29-1 SVEGGQGRGYT
. TRBV18 ASSPSTGLGNTIY
few TRBV7-3 ASSLGRTGGKDEQF
. TRBV10-3 AITGPGYNEQF
once TRBV28 ATLRLDRGPFGETQY
. TRBV19 ASSIEAGGIQTQY
. TRBV18 ASSPSGTGRTEAF
. TRBV7-8 ASSLAVRGIDEQF
. TRBV20-1 SASFSGSADTQY
. TRBV24-1 ATSDARTAVTYGYT
. TRBV9 ASSKARGSVYEQY
. TRBV5-1 ASSSETGSWDGYT
few TRBV7-8 ASSNSRTSGRREQY
. TRBV2 ASSEALAGVDTQY
. TRBV19 ASFPDRGSSGYT
. TRBV5-1 ASSLAEAGAYNEQF
. TRBV4-1 ASSQDRTGMNDGYT
. TRBV21-1 ASHPTPARGRSIGELF
. TRBV5-1 ASSLDRYEQY
. TRBV18 ASSPTGLSTDTQY
. TRBV7-8 ASSPQGGGSPLH
. TRBV7-8 ASSSGQNTEAF
. TRBV3-1/TRBV3-2 ASSQEKRSNTGELF
. TRBV3-1/TRBV3-2 ASSQGDTGYGYT
. TRBV28 ASVTGAGANVLT
. TRBV5-1 ASSSGTGLSSTDTQY
. TRBV29-1 SGLRGTEAF
. TRBV7-2 ASSYPGGIGGANVLT
. TRBV6-1 ASSERDSTDTQY
. TRBV6-1 ASSERGGGQRNSPLH
. TRBV29-1 SVETGGGTIY
. TRBV11-2 ASSLAVGGRANTGELF
. TRBV5-4 ASSSPTGQGYT
. TRBV18 ASSPDRLNTEAF
. TRBV5-1 ASQGSTGTNTEAF
. TRBV12-3/TRBV12-4 ASTRGMNTEAF
. TRBV2 ASSVRGRNTEAF
. TRBV12-5 ASGLVRGTSGSKQF
. TRBV5-5 ASSLAAGGPGELF
. TRBV30 AWGAPTGDYGYT
. TRBV6-5 ASTLGAGNYGYT
. TRBV20-1 SARATNGYT
. TRBV29-1 SVGAGGPGNTIY
. TRBV2 ASSENPGMSNQPQH
. TRBV2 ASSEQASTDTQY
. TRBV30 AWSVLKRTEAF
. TRBV27 ASSEGGNTGELF
. TRBV6-1 ASSESRWEADTQY
. TRBV18 ASSPPSRADTEAF
. TRBV28 ASSLGREARYYGYT
. TRBV9 ASSSRERLVTDTQY
. TRBV30 AWSAGGRNQPQH